These T cell receptor beta chains were read from a single sample in a study of identifying expanded T cells in peripheral blood. Generated by immunoSEQ multiplex PCR, the TCRdb table keeps only in-frame clones and is missing some. The data show about 130,000 clones, about 86% seen once. The material sequenced was blood. These receptors originate from a person aged 18 to 69 in good health. Each CDR3 is given without its conserved first and last residue.

TRBV19 ASSGDWRPQH
TRBV27 ASSFNRDRGREQF
TRBV9 ASSLRDRVGGELF
TRBV6-1 ASSEPSGSYEQF
TRBV5-6 ASRYLGRGREQF
TRBV4-1 ASSKAGHKETQY
TRBV10-3 AISPGGALKNEQF
TRBV30 AWSQTGEKLF
TRBV5-1 ASSFGPQRIEETQY
TRBV6-6 ASSYRDPEAF
TRBV5-4 ASSRGLAGGLDTQY
TRBV5-1 ASSLQGNNEQF
TRBV29-1 FGTGGVNTEAF
TRBV28 ASYPGTGPNEQY
TRBV7-9 ASSIGDSGYEQY
TRBV7-2 ASSQVKGGSLTEAF
TRBV5-3 ARSLVGTGGHNEQF
TRBV28 ASSLEGQGAVAEQF
TRBV28 ASSVTAAGETQY
TRBV5-1 ASSPSLKAGGETQY
TRBV5-1 ASSLDSYQPQH
TRBV5-1 ASSFGQGATGELF